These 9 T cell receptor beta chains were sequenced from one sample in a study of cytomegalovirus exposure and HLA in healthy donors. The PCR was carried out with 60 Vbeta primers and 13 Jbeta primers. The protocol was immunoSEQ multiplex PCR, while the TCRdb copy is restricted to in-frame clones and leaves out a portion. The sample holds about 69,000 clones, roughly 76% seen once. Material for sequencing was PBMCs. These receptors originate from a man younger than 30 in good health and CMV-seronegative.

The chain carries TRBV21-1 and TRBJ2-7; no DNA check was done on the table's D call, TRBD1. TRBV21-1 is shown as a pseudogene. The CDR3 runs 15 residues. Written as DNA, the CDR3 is TGTGCCAGCAGCAGAGGACAGGGGATCACCTACGAGCAGTACTTC. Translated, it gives CASSRGQGITYEQYF.

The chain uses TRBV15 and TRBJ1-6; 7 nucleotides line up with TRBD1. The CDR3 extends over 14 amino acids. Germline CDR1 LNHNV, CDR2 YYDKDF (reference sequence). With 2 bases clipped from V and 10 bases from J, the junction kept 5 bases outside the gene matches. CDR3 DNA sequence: TGTGCCACCAGCAGAACAACAGGGGAATCACCCCTCCACTTT. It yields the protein CATSRTTGESPLHF.

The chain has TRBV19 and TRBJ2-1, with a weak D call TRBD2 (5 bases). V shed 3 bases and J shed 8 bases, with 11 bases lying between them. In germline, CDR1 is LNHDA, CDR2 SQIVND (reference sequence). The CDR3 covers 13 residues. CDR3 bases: TGTGCCAGTAGTATTAGCCTAGCTGATGAGCAGTTCTTC. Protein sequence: CASSISLADEQFF.

The CDR3 DNA is TGTGCCATCAGTGAGTGGGGACTACCCTACACCGGGGAGCTGTTTTTT. Residues: CAISEWGLPYTGELFF. The rearrangement joins TRBV10-3 to TRBJ2-2; 7 bases match TRBD2. J gave up 3 bases and V 1 base, and 5 bases lay outside the gene matches. The CDR3 has 16 amino acids. Germline V gene sequence: CDR1 ENHRY, CDR2 SYGVKD.

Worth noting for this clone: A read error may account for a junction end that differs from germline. The CDR3 region is CASTRGEYSEQFF. The CDR3 nucleotides read TGTGCCAGCACGCGGGGAGAGTACAGTGAGCAGTTCTTC. The chain links TRBV6-1 to TRBJ2-1; D is possibly TRBD2 (6 bases). Germline CDR1 and CDR2: MNHNS and SASEGT. CDR3 length equals 13 residues.

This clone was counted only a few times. CDR3 protein: CASSLEGLAGGLRADTQYF. CDR3 nucleotides: TGCGCCAGCAGCTTGGAAGGACTAGCGGGGGGCCTCAGAGCAGATACGCAGTATTTT. This chain joins TRBV5-1 and TRBJ2-3; 14 bases fit TRBD2. The CDR3 is made up of 19 amino acids. CDR1 and CDR2 (germline): SGHRS, YFSETQ. Unmatched junction bases numbered 10, after V lost 0 bases and J lost 4 bases.

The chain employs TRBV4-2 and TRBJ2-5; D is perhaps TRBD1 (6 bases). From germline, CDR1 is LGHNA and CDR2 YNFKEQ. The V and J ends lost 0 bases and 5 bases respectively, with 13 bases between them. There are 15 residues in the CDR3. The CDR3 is CASSQDTGITETQYF. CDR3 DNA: TGTGCCAGCAGCCAAGATACAGGGATAACGGAGACCCAGTACTTC.

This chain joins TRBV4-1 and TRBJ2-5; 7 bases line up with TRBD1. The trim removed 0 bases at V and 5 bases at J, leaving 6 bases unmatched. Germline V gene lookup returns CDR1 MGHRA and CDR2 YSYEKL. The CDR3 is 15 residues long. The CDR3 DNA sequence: TGCGCCAGCAGCCAAGATCAACAGGGGCGGGAGACCCAGTACTTC. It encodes CASSQDQQGRETQYF.

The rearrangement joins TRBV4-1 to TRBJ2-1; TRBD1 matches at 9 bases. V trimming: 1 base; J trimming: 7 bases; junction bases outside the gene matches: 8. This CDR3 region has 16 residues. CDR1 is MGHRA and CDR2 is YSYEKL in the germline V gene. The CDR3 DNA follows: TGCGCCAGCAGCCAAGCCGACGGACAGGGGTGGAATGAGCAGTTCTTC. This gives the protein CASSQADGQGWNEQFF.